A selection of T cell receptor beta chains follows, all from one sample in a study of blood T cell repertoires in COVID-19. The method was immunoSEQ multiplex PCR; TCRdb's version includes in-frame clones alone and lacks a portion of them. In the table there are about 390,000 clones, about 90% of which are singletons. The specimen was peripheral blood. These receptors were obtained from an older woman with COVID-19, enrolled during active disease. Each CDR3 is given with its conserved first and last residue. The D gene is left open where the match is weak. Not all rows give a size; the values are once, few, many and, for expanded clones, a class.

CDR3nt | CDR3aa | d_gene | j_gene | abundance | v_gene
TGTGCCAGCAGCTCGGGGGGGTCCAACACTGAAGCTTTCTTT | CASSSGGSNTEAFF | . | TRBJ1-1 | . | TRBV7-3
TGTGCCAGCAGCTTGACAGGGGGCGGTCTTGGCTACACCTTC | CASSLTGGGLGYTF | TRBD1 | TRBJ1-2 | . | TRBV3-1/TRBV3-2
TGTGCCAGCAGCCAAGCTTCCAGCGGGGGATACCCGCAAGAGACCCAGTACTTC | CASSQASSGGYPQETQYF | TRBD2 | TRBJ2-5 | . | TRBV4-2
TGCGCCAGCAGTCCCGCGGGACAGGGGTACAATGAGCAGTTCTTC | CASSPAGQGYNEQFF | TRBD1 | TRBJ2-1 | . | TRBV4-1
TGTGCCAGCAGCTTAGTTGGACAGGGTTATGGCTACACCTTC | CASSLVGQGYGYTF | TRBD1 | TRBJ1-2 | . | TRBV7-8
TGTGCCTGGAGTCGAGGACACGGAGGAAACACCATATATTTT | CAWSRGHGGNTIYF | . | TRBJ1-3 | once | TRBV30
TGTGCCAGCAGCGAGACAGGGGGAGTGAGAGGAAACACCATATATTTT | CASSETGGVRGNTIYF | TRBD1 | TRBJ1-3 | . | TRBV7-6
TGTGCCAGCAGCTTAAAGGGGGCGTCCCATGAAAAACTGTTTTTT | CASSLKGASHEKLFF | TRBD1 | TRBJ1-4 | once | TRBV5-4
TGTGCCAGCAGCGGGACAGGGAACTCTGGAAACACCATATATTTT | CASSGTGNSGNTIYF | TRBD1 | TRBJ1-3 | few | TRBV9
TGTGCCAGCAGCTTAGGGGCTAGCGGGAGTTTCACCGGGGAGCTGTTTTTT | CASSLGASGSFTGELFF | TRBD2 | TRBJ2-2 | . | TRBV7-9
TGCGCCAGCAGCCTACGACTAGCGGGGGGCGCGAACACCGGGGAGCTGTTTTTT | CASSLRLAGGANTGELFF | TRBD2 | TRBJ2-2 | . | TRBV4-1
TGTGCCAGCAGTGAGGAGGGGACCCAGTACTTC | CASSEEGTQYF | . | TRBJ2-5 | . | TRBV2
TGTGCCAGCAGTCGCCCGGGTCCCACCTACGAGCAGTACTTC | CASSRPGPTYEQYF | . | TRBJ2-7 | . | TRBV11-1
TGTGCCAGCAGTGAAGCGGGGCGGCGAAACACTGAAGCTTTCTTT | CASSEAGRRNTEAFF | . | TRBJ1-1 | few | TRBV2
TGTGCCAGCACTTTGCCTAGCGGGGGAAGGAGCGGGGAGCTGTTTTTT | CASTLPSGGRSGELFF | TRBD2 | TRBJ2-2 | . | TRBV28
TGTGCCAGCAGTCCCCTCAATGAAAAACTGTTTTTT | CASSPLNEKLFF | . | TRBJ1-4 | once | TRBV28
TGTGCCAGCAGCCAGGGTCGGGTGGCTGGAAACACCATATATTTT | CASSQGRVAGNTIYF | . | TRBJ1-3 | . | TRBV7-2
TGTGCCAGCAGTCCACTGGGGGACAGGGTGGCAGATACGCAGTATTTT | CASSPLGDRVADTQYF | TRBD1 | TRBJ2-3 | . | TRBV27
TGCGCCAGCAGCCCACCGGGACAGGCGGGAGAGACCCAGTACTTC | CASSPPGQAGETQYF | TRBD1 | TRBJ2-5 | . | TRBV5-1
TGTGCCAGTAGTAACCGGGACACCATAGCCAAAAACATTCAGTACTTC | CASSNRDTIAKNIQYF | . | TRBJ2-4 | . | TRBV19
TGTGCCAGCATCAACAGGGGTGGAACTGAAGCTTTCTTT | CASINRGGTEAFF | TRBD1 | TRBJ1-1 | . | TRBV27
TGTGCCACCAGGGCAGGGGGTACACCTAACTATGGCTACACCTTC | CATRAGGTPNYGYTF | TRBD1 | TRBJ1-2 | . | TRBV19
TGTGCCAGCAGTCCGACAGGGAACTATGGCTACACCTTC | CASSPTGNYGYTF | TRBD1 | TRBJ1-2 | . | TRBV12-3/TRBV12-4
TGTGCCAGCGCTGCCCGCCCCCCTAGCGCCCATGAGCAGTTCTTC | CASAARPPSAHEQFF | . | TRBJ2-1 | . | TRBV6-5
TGCGCCAGCAGCTCTTCCTGGACAGAGGCAGATACGCAGTATTTT | CASSSSWTEADTQYF | . | TRBJ2-3 | once | TRBV5-1
TGTGCCAGCAGTGAGAATTTCGCGGGGGGCGATTTCTTC | CASSENFAGGDFF | TRBD2 | TRBJ2-1 | . | TRBV6-1
TGTGCCAGCTCACCTGGACTGGCTAATGAAAAACTGTTTTTT | CASSPGLANEKLFF | . | TRBJ1-4 | few | TRBV18
TGTGCCAGCAGCTTGTTGGGGCGGGGGGTGGAGACCCAGTACTTC | CASSLLGRGVETQYF | TRBD2 | TRBJ2-5 | . | TRBV5-4